Following are 21 T cell receptor beta chains from one sample sequenced in a study of T cells in localized non-small cell lung cancer. The assay was immunoSEQ multiplex PCR, and TCRdb's table has in-frame clones only and misses some. The profile shows a few thousand clones, roughly 19% of them singletons. Sequencing used lung tumor tissue, obtained before any cancer treatment. These receptors were obtained from a man aged 35-75 years with stage I squamous cell lung carcinoma.

This clone was seen just once. This chain joins TRBV30 and TRBJ2-3; TRBD2 aligns across 10 bases. CDR1 and CDR2 (germline): GTSNPN, SVGIG (reference sequence). The CDR3 length is 14 residues. This CDR3 is CASPLAGVTDTQYF. In DNA form, the CDR3 reads TGTGCTTCACCTCTAGCGGGAGTCACAGATACGCAGTATTTT.

The table lists this clone with a few counts. The chain recombines TRBV23-1 with TRBJ2-7, with D perhaps TRBD2 (6 bases). TRBV23-1 carries the ORF label, with uncertain function. This CDR3 region has 15 residues. Trimming pared 6 bases from V and 0 bases from J, leaving 15 bases between. CDR3 sequence reads: CASSQGLAASYEQYF. CDR3 DNA: TGCGCCAGCAGCCAAGGATTAGCGGCCTCCTACGAGCAGTACTTC.

This clone was counted only a few times. This sequence joins TRBV19 and TRBJ2-2, with TRBD2 matching over 8 bases. CDR3 length: 14 residues. The germline gives CDR1 LNHDA, CDR2 SQIVND (reference sequence). V lost 10 bases to trimming and J lost 4 bases; unmatched junction nucleotides: 8. This chain's CDR3 is CATQRGGRTGELFF. In DNA form, the CDR3 reads TGTGCCACCCAACGGGGGGGACGCACCGGGGAGCTGTTTTTT. The variable domain in full, completed from reference TRBV19 and TRBJ2-2, reads DGGITQSPKYLFRKEGQNVTLSCEQNLNHDAMYWYRQDPGQGLRLIYYSQIVNDFQKGDIAEGYSVSREKKESFPLTVTSAQKNPTAFYLCATQRGGRTGELFFGEGSRLTVL.

This clone turned up a few times. The chain couples TRBV18 to TRBJ1-2; D perhaps matches TRBD1 (5 bases). The CDR3 spans 13 residues. The V and J ends lost 6 bases and 6 bases respectively, with 14 bases between them. The germline V gene has CDR1 KGHSH and CDR2 LQKENI. CDR3: CASSPLQGDGYTF. The DNA of the CDR3 is TGTGCCAGCTCCCCTCTACAAGGGGATGGCTACACCTTC.

This clone counts as medium-sized. The chain carries TRBV28 and TRBJ2-6, with a tentative D call TRBD1 (6 bases). V lost 2 bases, J lost 0 bases, and 14 bases lay in between. The CDR3 length is 18 residues. Germline lookup yields CDR1 MDHEN and CDR2 SYDVKM. This CDR3 is CASSLAGATSSGANVLTF. The CDR3 coding sequence is TGTGCCAGCAGTTTAGCAGGGGCGACATCCTCTGGGGCCAACGTCCTGACTTTC.

The J gene is TRBJ2-3, the V gene TRBV9; the D is unclear. With 0 bases removed from V and 7 bases from J, the gap between germline ends came to 9 bases. CDR3 length: 13 residues. Germline lookup yields CDR1 SGDLS and CDR2 YYNGEE. The CDR3 protein is CASSVDLLNTQYF. The CDR3 coding sequence is TGTGCCAGCAGCGTAGATTTGCTGAATACGCAGTATTTT.

The chain carries TRBV6-8 and TRBJ2-6, with no clear D. Germline V CDR1 and CDR2: MNHGY, SAAAGT. The CDR3 sequence is 19 residues long. V was shortened by 6 bases and J by 0 bases, with 21 bases between the two germline ends. Here the CDR3 reads CASSRRPRPSPSGANVLTF. CDR3 nucleotide sequence: TGTGCCAGCAGCCGTCGGCCCCGCCCATCTCCCTCTGGGGCCAACGTCCTGACTTTC.

This clone is labeled as medium-sized. This chain joins TRBV11-3 and TRBJ2-5, with D perhaps TRBD2 (5 bases). V shed 5 bases and J shed 1 base, with 20 bases lying between them. Germline CDR1 is SGHNT and CDR2 is YENEEA. This CDR3 is 17 amino acids long. The CDR3 bases are TGTGCCAGCAGCCCAGTCGAGGACTGGTTAGGCCAAGAGACCCAGTACTTC. This gives the protein CASSPVEDWLGQETQYF.

By share, this clone ranks as medium-sized. The chain combines TRBV11-3 with TRBJ2-1, with D unclear. The germline CDR1 and CDR2 sequences are SGHNT and YENEEA. The CDR3 sequence is 15 residues long. With 2 bases removed from V and 2 bases from J, the gap between germline ends came to 10 bases. The DNA for the CDR3 is TGTGCCAGCAGCTTAACCGGAGTCACCTACAATGAGCAGTTCTTC. Translating it yields CASSLTGVTYNEQFF.

This sequence joins TRBV9 and TRBJ2-3; 8 nucleotides align to TRBD2. The ends lost 4 bases at V and 1 base at J; junction bases unmatched: 8. CDR1 is SGDLS, CDR2 YYNGEE, per germline. The CDR3 totals 16 residues. CDR3 in DNA: TGTGCCAGCAGCATGGGACTAGAAGTTGGCACAGATACGCAGTATTTT. As protein: CASSMGLEVGTDTQYF.

This clone was picked up a small number of times. This sequence joins TRBV6-8 and TRBJ2-2, with a weak D call TRBD1 (6 bases). In germline, CDR1 is MNHGY, CDR2 SAAAGT. V shed 6 bases and J shed 4 bases, with 12 bases lying between them. The CDR3 has 14 amino acids. The CDR3 sequence is CASSPDSTTGELFF. The CDR3 coding sequence is TGTGCCAGCAGCCCGGACAGTACCACCGGGGAGCTGTTTTTT.

This clone has a handful of counts. The CDR3 DNA reads TGTGCCAGCAGTGGGCAGGGTTCTAATCAGCCCCAGCATTTT. Amino acid sequence: CASSGQGSNQPQHF. V usage is TRBV6-8 and J usage is TRBJ1-5, with D perhaps matching TRBD1 (5 bases). Germline loops: CDR1 MNHGY, CDR2 SAAAGT. There are 14 residues in the CDR3. Trimming stripped 5 bases from V and 4 bases from J, with 12 bases between.

CDR3 region: CASTGKGEQFF. As DNA, the CDR3 is TGTGCCAGTACAGGGAAGGGTGAGCAGTTCTTC. The chain is built from TRBV19 and TRBJ2-1, with D tentatively TRBD1 (5 bases). CDR1 and CDR2 from the germline V gene are LNHDA and SQIVND (reference sequence). V shed 7 bases and J shed 9 bases, with 10 bases lying between them. The CDR3 covers 11 residues.

This rearrangement joins TRBV19 to TRBJ1-5; D is unresolved. CDR1 LNHDA and CDR2 SQIVND come from the germline V gene (reference sequence). The CDR3 spans 14 residues. Trimming stripped 0 bases from V and 4 bases from J, with 7 bases between. This CDR3 is CASSIEAENQPQHF. CDR3 DNA: TGTGCCAGTAGTATAGAGGCAGAAAATCAGCCCCAGCATTTT. The full variable domain, its missing parts supplied by reference TRBV19 and TRBJ1-5, is DGGITQSPKYLFRKEGQNVTLSCEQNLNHDAMYWYRQDPGQGLRLIYYSQIVNDFQKGDIAEGYSVSREKKESFPLTVTSAQKNPTAFYLCASSIEAENQPQHFGDGTRLSIL.

By share of the sample, this clone is medium-sized. The chain links TRBV28 to TRBJ2-3; 7 bases map to TRBD1. The CDR3 length is 18 residues. CDR1 MDHEN and CDR2 SYDVKM come from the germline V gene. The trim removed 6 bases at V and 3 bases at J, leaving 18 bases unmatched. CDR3 in DNA: TGTGCCAGCAGGGAAGACAGGGCCCGACCCCCGTTTACAGATACGCAGTATTTT. This translates into CASREDRARPPFTDTQYF.

This sequence joins TRBV7-2 and TRBJ2-7; TRBD1 is a possible D gene (6 bases). With 5 bases removed from V and 4 bases from J, the gap between germline ends came to 12 bases. The CDR3 is 13 amino acids. The germline gives CDR1 SGHTA, CDR2 FQGNSA. The CDR3 region has the DNA TGTGCCAGCAGCGTCAGGGGAAATTACGAGCAGTACTTC. Translated, it gives CASSVRGNYEQYF.

This CDR3 reads CASSISREGYYEQYF. The DNA for the CDR3 is TGTGCCAGTAGTATTTCGCGGGAGGGCTACTACGAGCAGTACTTC. V and J are TRBV19 and TRBJ2-7, with TRBD2 identical over 9 bases. The CDR3 loop spans 15 amino acids. Germline assignment: CDR1 LNHDA and CDR2 SQIVND (reference sequence). V lost 3 bases and J lost 3; bases outside the gene matches: 6.

The chain employs TRBV28 and TRBJ2-7; 9 bases map to TRBD1. The germline gives CDR1 MDHEN, CDR2 SYDVKM. The CDR3 loop spans 15 amino acids. Germline trimming cut 1 base from V and 3 bases from J; bases unmatched to any gene: 4. CDR3 sequence (DNA): TGTGCCAGCAGTTTATCGGGGACAGGGCTCTACGAGCAGTACTTC. The encoded protein is CASSLSGTGLYEQYF.

This clone has a handful of counts. The rearrangement joins TRBV6-8 to TRBJ2-1; TRBD1 agrees at 9 bases. Germline-derived CDR1 and CDR2 are MNHGY and SAAAGT. This CDR3 comprises 15 residues. Unmatched junction bases numbered 11, after V lost 7 bases and J lost 7 bases. As DNA, the CDR3 is TGTGCCAGCACCCGGACAGGGGTTCGGTTTAATGAGCAGTTCTTC. Residues: CASTRTGVRFNEQFF.

This chain connects TRBV4-1 to TRBJ2-3, with 11 bases fitting TRBD2. Trimming took 4 bases from V and 5 from J; bases not matched to a gene: 11. Germline lookup yields CDR1 MGHRA and CDR2 YSYEKL. The CDR3 length is 17 residues. This CDR3 reads CASSPKAEGLAEDTQYF. The DNA for the CDR3 is TGCGCCAGCAGCCCCAAGGCGGAGGGACTAGCGGAAGATACGCAGTATTTT.

This clone has just a few counts. J is TRBJ2-4 and V is TRBV28; tentative D call: TRBD2 (6 bases). V lost 8 bases and J 1 base, leaving 15 bases between the germline ends. The CDR3 is 15 residues long. Germline CDR1 and CDR2: MDHEN and SYDVKM. The CDR3 DNA is TGTGCCAGCCGTGGGTTTGGAGGGGCCAAAAACATTCAGTACTTC. It codes for CASRGFGGAKNIQYF.